This TCR beta chain emerged from a study of T cell repertoires in cytomegalovirus infection. Study information: Indicated by public TCR beta signatures were CMV infection and matching HLA type.

TCRdb recomputed calls from the reads with MiXCR, one row per CDR3 protein. The data hold about 250,000 distinct CDR3 sequences, with 9% to 15% observed a single time. CDR1 is SQVTM, CDR2 ANQGSEA, per germline. V was trimmed by 3 bases and J by 8 bases, leaving 14 bases between them. There are 12 residues in the CDR3. Sequenced input: PBMCs. The TCR originated in a human donor in good health (CMV status not recorded). Some clones in this sample may be carry-over from other donors' samples. V and J are TRBV29-1 and TRBJ2-7; no definite D call. CDR3 coding DNA: TGCAGCGTTGACTTTCCGGGTAGCAAGCAGTACTTC. It encodes CSVDFPGSKQYF.